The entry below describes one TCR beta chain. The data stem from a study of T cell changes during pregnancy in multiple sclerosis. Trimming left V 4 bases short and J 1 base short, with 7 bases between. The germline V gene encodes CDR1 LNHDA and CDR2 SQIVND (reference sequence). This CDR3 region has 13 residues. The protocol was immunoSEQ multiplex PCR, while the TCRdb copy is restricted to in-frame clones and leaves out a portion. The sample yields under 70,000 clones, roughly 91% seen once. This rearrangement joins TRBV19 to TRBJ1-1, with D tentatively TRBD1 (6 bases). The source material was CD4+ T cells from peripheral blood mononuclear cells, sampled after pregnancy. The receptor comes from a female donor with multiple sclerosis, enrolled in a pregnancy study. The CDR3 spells CASSTTGNTEAFF. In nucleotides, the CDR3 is TGTGCCAGTAGTACGACAGGGAACACTGAAGCTTTCTTT.